This TCR beta chain was documented in a study of technical replicates of blood from a handful of donors. Profiling relied on immunoSEQ multiplex PCR, and the TCRdb table lists in-frame clones only, not all of them. The data contain around 50,000 clones, about 96% of them singletons. Losses at the gene ends were 5 bases for V and 5 bases for J; bases not matched to a gene: 4. The CDR3 loop spans 13 amino acids. Germline V gene lookup returns CDR1 SGDLS and CDR2 YYNGEE. The specimen was T cells isolated from PBMCs. This receptor was obtained from a human donor in good health. This sequence joins TRBV9 and TRBJ1-1; TRBD1 matches 9 bases. The DNA for the CDR3 is TGTGCCAGCAGTGCGGGACAGGGAACTGAAGCTTTCTTT. It is translated as CASSAGQGTEAFF.